These 17 T cell receptor beta chains were sequenced from one sample in a study of early T cells in non-severe SARS-CoV-2 infection. One entry per CDR3 protein results from TCRdb running MiXCR on the 5' RACE reads. This sample carries around 37,000 distinct CDR3 sequences, about 8.2% of them seen once, and the ten largest clones take approximately 13%. The source material was whole blood. The receptors were sampled from an adult who was a healthcare worker with PCR-confirmed SARS-CoV-2 infection or an uninfected control (not recorded which).

The sample holds many counts of this clonotype. The V call is TRBV20-1, the J call TRBJ2-1, with D tentatively TRBD2 (6 bases). CDR3 length: 14 residues. Trimming shortened V by 6 bases and J by 0 bases, and 12 bases separated the two germline ends. Germline assignment: CDR1 DFQATT and CDR2 SNEGSKA (reference sequence). The DNA of the CDR3 is TGCAGTGCCACGGGGGTGAACTCCTACAATGAGCAGTTCTTC. This sequence encodes CSATGVNSYNEQFF.

This rearrangement joins TRBV29-1 to TRBJ2-7; 9 bases align to TRBD1. Germline CDR1 and CDR2: SQVTM and ANQGSEA. CDR3 length: 15 amino acids. Losses at the gene ends were 0 bases for V and 1 base for J; bases not matched to a gene: 4. Written as DNA, the CDR3 is TGCAGCGTTGAAGATGTGGGACAGGGATCCTACGAGCAGTACTTC. Its translation: CSVEDVGQGSYEQYF.

This clonotype has at least ten counts. This chain links TRBV6-5 with TRBJ2-7; 8 bases are a match to TRBD1. V lost 2 bases, J lost 6 bases, and 15 bases stayed unmatched. The CDR3 is 17 residues long. Germline V CDR1 and CDR2: MNHEY, SVGAGI. CDR3 in DNA: TGTGCCAGCAGTTACGGCCTGACAGGGGAAAGGGCCCTCGAGCAGTACTTC. Translation gives CASSYGLTGERALEQYF.

The gene calls are TRBV10-3 and TRBJ2-1; 12 nucleotides align to TRBD2. CDR1 ENHRY and CDR2 SYGVKD come from the germline V gene. The CDR3 contains 14 residues. After removal of 10 bases from V and 4 bases from J, the junction contained 5 bases not matched to a gene. CDR3 residues: CATGLAGKYNEQFF. The CDR3 DNA reads as TGTGCCACCGGACTAGCGGGGAAATACAATGAGCAGTTCTTC.

The chain recombines TRBV6-6 with TRBJ1-2; TRBD1 agrees at 7 bases. This CDR3 has 12 amino acids. V shed 8 bases, J shed 7 bases, and the junction held 7 bases outside the gene matches. Germline lookup yields CDR1 MNHNY and CDR2 SVGAGI (reference sequence). The CDR3 DNA sequence: TGTGCCAGCCAGCAGGGGGAGGGTGGCTACACCTTC. This codes for CASQQGEGGYTF.

This clonotype was picked up a small number of times. The rearrangement links TRBV18 to TRBJ1-1; no reliable D call. The CDR3 has 13 residues. The V end lost 5 bases, the J end lost 0 bases, and 7 bases lay between the germline ends. Germline lookup yields CDR1 KGHSH and CDR2 LQKENI. CDR3 DNA: TGTGCCAGCTCAAATGACCTGAACACTGAAGCTTTCTTT. Translation: CASSNDLNTEAFF.

Ten or more counts support this clonotype. The V gene is TRBV4-1, the J gene TRBJ1-2; D is perhaps TRBD1 (5 bases). V was clipped by 2 bases and J by 2 bases, with 12 bases between them. Per the germline V gene, CDR1 is MGHRA and CDR2 is YSYEKL. The CDR3 length is 15 residues. For the CDR3, the DNA is TGCGCCAGCAGCCAACCGCCGGGACCGAACTATGGCTACACCTTC. The encoded protein is CASSQPPGPNYGYTF.

A few counts support this clonotype. This rearrangement joins TRBV7-2 to TRBJ2-7; a weak D match, TRBD1 (5 bases). CDR3 length: 12 residues. Germline CDR1 reads SGHTA; CDR2 reads FQGNSA. Trimming stripped 1 base from V and 5 bases from J, with 6 bases between. This CDR3 reads CASSLGRDEQYF. CDR3 bases: TGTGCCAGCAGCTTAGGCAGGGACGAGCAGTACTTC.

The chain uses TRBV19 and TRBJ2-3, with D unresolved. The CDR3 loop spans 15 amino acids. V was clipped by 3 bases and J by 6 bases, with 16 bases between them. Per germline, CDR1 LNHDA and CDR2 SQIVND (reference sequence). The CDR3 nucleotides are TGTGCCAGTAGTATTACCTTCGTCCTAAGGGATACGCAGTATTTT. Its translation is CASSITFVLRDTQYF.

This chain uses TRBV19 with TRBJ2-3; 7 bases fit TRBD1. CDR3 length: 16 amino acids. V lost 6 bases, J lost 0 bases, and 9 bases stayed unmatched. Germline V gene sequence: CDR1 LNHDA, CDR2 SQIVND (reference sequence). The CDR3 reads CASRTGSAASTDTQYF. CDR3 nucleotides: TGTGCCAGTAGGACAGGGTCGGCGGCTAGCACAGATACGCAGTATTTT.

This clonotype was recorded many times. The chain employs TRBV7-2 and TRBJ2-2; D unclear. Germline lookup yields CDR1 SGHTA and CDR2 FQGNSA. V was trimmed by 0 bases and J by 1 base, leaving 9 bases between them. The CDR3 totals 16 residues. CDR3 bases: TGTGCCAGCAGCTTAGCGGTCGTGCAGAACACCGGGGAGCTGTTTTTT. It yields the protein CASSLAVVQNTGELFF.

This clonotype was counted at least ten times. The chain is built from TRBV12-3 or TRBV12-4 and TRBJ1-4; D uncertain. The CDR3 covers 13 residues. Between the trimmed V and J ends, which lost 6 bases and 12 bases, there was a span of 17 bases. In nucleotides, the CDR3 is TGTGCCAGCAGACCCTTTGGGTCTAGGCAACTGTTTTTT. As protein: CASRPFGSRQLFF.

In this sample, this clonotype turned up many times. The chain carries TRBV27 and TRBJ2-7, with TRBD1 matching over 9 bases. The ends lost 5 bases at V and 6 bases at J; junction bases unmatched: 2. The CDR3 is 12 residues long. Germline CDR1 is MNHEY and CDR2 is SMNVEV (reference sequence). The CDR3 sequence: CASSLQGAEQYF. DNA of the CDR3: TGTGCCAGCAGTCTACAGGGGGCCGAGCAGTACTTC.

This clonotype appeared many times. The chain joins TRBV6-5 to TRBJ2-1; 7 bases are shared with TRBD1. Looked up from germline, CDR1 is MNHEY and CDR2 is SVGAGI. This CDR3 has 15 residues. V lost 7 bases and J lost 1; bases outside the gene matches: 7. CDR3 protein: CASKRQGESYNEQFF. For the CDR3, the DNA is TGTGCCAGCAAACGACAGGGAGAGTCCTACAATGAGCAGTTCTTC.

A remark on this clonotype: A much larger clone lies a single base off, so this may be a read error. The chain links TRBV27 to TRBJ2-7; D is unclear. The CDR3 is 13 amino acids. The germline gives CDR1 MNHEY, CDR2 SMNVEV (reference sequence). For the CDR3, the DNA is TGTGCCAGCAGTCCTTCGGACGGCTACGAGCAGCACTTC. Amino acids: CASSPSDGYEQHF.

The chain couples TRBV30 to TRBJ1-4, with a weak D call TRBD1 (5 bases). The CDR3 has 14 residues. Germline V gene lookup returns CDR1 GTSNPN and CDR2 SVGIG (reference sequence). The ends were cut back, 4 bases at V and 3 bases at J, with 12 bases in the middle. In DNA form, the CDR3 reads TGTGCCTGGACTCCAGGGCCGGCTAATGAAAAACTGTTTTTT. Amino acid sequence: CAWTPGPANEKLFF.

This clonotype was observed at least ten times. This sequence joins TRBV2 and TRBJ2-2, with TRBD1 matching 8 bases. Germline values: CDR1 SNHLY, CDR2 FYNNEI. The J segment lost 1 base and the V segment lost 11 bases, leaving 3 bases of the junction unmatched. This CDR3 region has 13 residues. The CDR3 region is CASGQGNTGELFF. In DNA, the CDR3 is TGTGCCTCAGGACAGGGGAACACCGGGGAGCTGTTTTTT. The variable domain in full, with the rest retrieved from reference TRBV2 and TRBJ2-2, is EPEVTQTPSHQVTQMGQEVILRCVPISNHLYFYWYRQILGQKVEFLVSFYNNEISEKSEIFDDQFSVERPDGSNFTLKIRSTKLEDSAMYFCASGQGNTGELFFGEGSRLTVL.